This T cell receptor (beta chain) was sequenced for a study of OX40 agonist ivuxolimab in advanced cancers. Study information: A mean age of roughly 66 years, range about 20 to 90, was recorded, and approximately 85% were male.

Germline-derived CDR1 and CDR2 are SNHLY and FYNNEI. The CDR3 length is 15 residues. Between the trimmed V and J ends, which lost 7 bases and 2 bases, there was a span of 17 bases. The data were produced by immunoSEQ multiplex PCR, yet TCRdb's version contains in-frame clones alone and is incomplete. The table includes roughly 49,000 clones, approximately 91% detected once. The chain recombines TRBV2 with TRBJ1-2; weak D call: TRBD1 (5 bases). The receptor was isolated from an adult with an advanced solid tumor such as melanoma, head and neck, liver or kidney cancer. The specimen was CD4+ or CD8+ T cells sorted from blood, collected in a trial of the OX40 agonist ivuxolimab. For the CDR3, the DNA is TGTGCCAGCACCCCGACACAGGCAGTAAACTATGGCTACACCTTC. Translating it yields CASTPTQAVNYGYTF.